Listed below are T cell receptor beta chains from one sample, sequenced in a study of human versus mouse CDR3 diversity and MHC coevolution. The protocol was immunoSEQ multiplex PCR, while the TCRdb copy is restricted to in-frame clones and leaves out a portion. The profile shows tens of thousands of clones, 85% to 95% of them singletons. The sample was naive CD4+ T cells from blood. The origin of the receptors is a person between 60 and 70 years old in good health. Both conserved end residues are part of each CDR3. The D gene is left open where the match is weak. Size is stated for part of the rows, as once, few or many counts, or as a class when the clone is expanded.

d_call clone_size j_call cdr3_length v_call cdr3_nt cdr3_aa
- - TRBJ1-6 13 TRBV6-1 TGTGCCACCGGGGGGGACTATAATTCACCCCTCCACTTT CATGGDYNSPLHF
TRBD2 once TRBJ2-1 15 TRBV7-7 TGTGCCAGCAGCTCAGCGGGAGCGGGGTACAATGAGCAGTTCTTC CASSSAGAGYNEQFF
- - TRBJ1-5 17 TRBV12-5 TGTGCTAGTGGTTTGGTACTTTACAGGGTACGGAATCAGCCCCAGCATTTT CASGLVLYRVRNQPQHF
- - TRBJ2-7 15 TRBV7-9 TGTGCCAGCAGCTTAGTGGCAGGCCGACGGTACGAGCAGTACTTC CASSLVAGRRYEQYF
TRBD1 - TRBJ2-7 15 TRBV11-3 TGTGCCAGCAGCTTAGGCGGGACAGGGGTCTACGAGCAGTACTTC CASSLGGTGVYEQYF
TRBD1 - TRBJ1-3 17 TRBV10-2 TGCGCCAGCAGACTCTCCGGGACAGGGGGAGCTGGAAACACCATATATTTT CASRLSGTGGAGNTIYF
TRBD2 - TRBJ2-3 16 TRBV30 TGTGCCTGGAACCTGGGACTAGCGGGAGGGGGAGATACGCAGTATTTT CAWNLGLAGGGDTQYF
TRBD2 once TRBJ2-7 15 TRBV27 TGTGCCAGCAGTTCCCCCGGACTAGCTGTCGACGAGCAGTACTTC CASSSPGLAVDEQYF
- - TRBJ2-5 17 TRBV7-7 TGTGCCAGCAGCTTCGGACGGTTTCAGGGGACAAAAGAGACCCAGTACTTC CASSFGRFQGTKETQYF
TRBD2 - TRBJ2-5 16 TRBV5-1 TGCGCCAGCAAAGAGACAAGGACTAGCGGGAGGCAGACCCAGTACTTC CASKETRTSGRQTQYF
TRBD2 once TRBJ2-7 15 TRBV5-1 TGCGCCAGCAGCATGGGGACTAGCGGCGAGTACGAGCAGTACTTC CASSMGTSGEYEQYF
TRBD2 - TRBJ2-3 16 TRBV10-1 TGCGCCAGCAGTGAGTCCACTAGCGGGAGCACAGATACGCAGTATTTT CASSESTSGSTDTQYF
TRBD2 - TRBJ2-3 16 TRBV7-2 TGTGCCAGCAGCCCCCAGACTAGCGGGAGAGCAGATACGCAGTATTTT CASSPQTSGRADTQYF
- - TRBJ2-7 15 TRBV6-6 TGTACCAGCACCAGCCTGACAGGCCCAAACTACGAGCAGTACTTC CTSTSLTGPNYEQYF
TRBD2 - TRBJ2-1 15 TRBV6-6 TGTGCCAGCACCCGACTAGCGGGAGAAGGGAATGAGCAGTTCTTC CASTRLAGEGNEQFF
- - TRBJ2-5 14 TRBV5-4 TGTGCCAGCAGCTTGGCCAGGGGAAAGGAGACCCAGTACTTC CASSLARGKETQYF
- few TRBJ1-5 15 TRBV5-1 TGCGCCAGCAGCTTGGATTCGGGGAGCAATCAGCCCCAGCATTTT CASSLDSGSNQPQHF
TRBD2 once TRBJ2-7 14 TRBV7-9 TGTGCCAGCAGCTTCGGTAGCGGGAGTTACGAGCAGTACTTC CASSFGSGSYEQYF
- - TRBJ2-3 14 TRBV29-1 TGCAGCGTCCGACAGGTGATCCGCTTCGATACGCAGTATTTT CSVRQVIRFDTQYF
TRBD2 - TRBJ2-7 15 TRBV11-1 TGTGCCAGCAGCCCGGGACTAGCGGGAGGGGGCGAGCAGTACTTC CASSPGLAGGGEQYF
TRBD2 once TRBJ2-3 16 TRBV5-6 TGTGCCAGCAGCCCCTATAGCGGGGGTGTATTATATACGCAGTATTTT CASSPYSGGVLYTQYF
TRBD1 - TRBJ2-7 14 TRBV2 TGTGCCAGCAGTGTGGACAGGGTCCCCTACGAGCAGTACTTC CASSVDRVPYEQYF
- - TRBJ1-5 18 TRBV19 TGTGCCAGTAGTATGGGTGGGGGGGATAGCCTTCGGGGTCAGCCCCAGCATTTT CASSMGGGDSLRGQPQHF
TRBD1 - TRBJ1-2 16 TRBV19 TGTGCCAGTAGTATAGGGACAGGGATCCCCAACTATGGCTACACCTTC CASSIGTGIPNYGYTF
TRBD1 once TRBJ2-2 16 TRBV27 TGTGCCAGCAGTTTATCCAGGGGGCAAGCGTCCGGGGAGCTGTTTTTT CASSLSRGQASGELFF
- - TRBJ2-7 12 TRBV2 TGTGCCAGCAGTGAGGCGCGGTACGAGCAGTACTTC CASSEARYEQYF
TRBD1 - TRBJ1-3 15 TRBV19 TGTGCCAGTAGCTCCGAGGGGGCGTCTGGAAACACCATATATTTT CASSSEGASGNTIYF
- - TRBJ1-1 14 TRBV11-2 TGTGCCAGCAGCTTAAGGGGCTTGAACACTGAAGCTTTCTTT CASSLRGLNTEAFF
TRBD2 - TRBJ2-7 14 TRBV7-2 TGTGCCAGCAGCATAAGCGGGAGGTCCTACGAGCAGTACTTC CASSISGRSYEQYF
- - TRBJ2-7 15 TRBV5-1 TGCGCCAGCAGCTCGGGGATCTTGGACTCCTACGAGCAGTACTTC CASSSGILDSYEQYF
TRBD2 once TRBJ2-5 16 TRBV5-1 TGCGCCAGCAGCTTCCGGGGAAGCGGGAGTGGAGAGACCCAGTACTTC CASSFRGSGSGETQYF
TRBD1 - TRBJ2-5 14 TRBV19 TGTGCCAGCAGACGGACAGGCGACCAAGAGACCCAGTACTTC CASRRTGDQETQYF
- - TRBJ2-7 12 TRBV10-2 TGCGCCAGCAGTGTTAGCCCCTACGAGCAGTACTTC CASSVSPYEQYF
- - TRBJ1-5 13 TRBV10-3 TGTGCCATCAGGGCGGGTAGCAATCAGCCCCAGCATTTT CAIRAGSNQPQHF
TRBD2 - TRBJ2-5 15 TRBV9 TGTGCCAGCAGCGTAGAGGCGACAGCCCGGGGGGCCCAGTACTTC CASSVEATARGAQYF
TRBD2 - TRBJ2-1 13 TRBV19 TGTGCCACGGCGGGAGTTTCTTACAATGAGCAGTTCTTC CATAGVSYNEQFF
- - TRBJ2-1 11 TRBV29-1 TGCAGCGCCACTGGGGGCAGGGAGCAGTTCTTC CSATGGREQFF
- - TRBJ2-1 12 TRBV5-1 TGCGCCAGCAGCTTGAGCGGGAATGAGCAGTTCTTC CASSLSGNEQFF
- - TRBJ2-1 16 TRBV7-2 TGTGCCAGCAGCTTAATTACGGGAGCCTCCTACAATGAGCAGTTCTTC CASSLITGASYNEQFF
TRBD2 - TRBJ2-1 15 TRBV11-3 TGTGCCAGCAGCTTAGGGACTAGCGGGAGGCATGAGCAGTTCTTC CASSLGTSGRHEQFF
- - TRBJ2-5 12 TRBV15 TGTGCCACCAGCAGAGAGGAGGAGACCCAGTACTTC CATSREEETQYF
- - TRBJ2-5 12 TRBV29-1 TGCAGCGTTGAGGGGGGGCCAGAGACCCAGTACTTC CSVEGGPETQYF
TRBD2 - TRBJ2-5 16 TRBV11-2 TGTGCCAGCAGCTTAGGGGCTAGCGGGAGTGGAGAGACCCAGTACTTC CASSLGASGSGETQYF
TRBD2 - TRBJ2-1 15 TRBV7-6 TGTGCCAGCAGCGTCCCGGGACTAGCGGGCAATGAGCAGTTCTTC CASSVPGLAGNEQFF
TRBD1 once TRBJ2-5 14 TRBV11-1 TGTGCCAGCAGCTCAAGACAGGGGACGAAGACCCAGTACTTC CASSSRQGTKTQYF
- - TRBJ1-1 13 TRBV11-1 TGTGCCAGCAGCCCAGGACAGCCCACTGAAGCTTTCTTT CASSPGQPTEAFF
TRBD1 - TRBJ2-3 16 TRBV2 TGTGCCAGCACCTTACTCCGGGACAGGGCCGGGGATACGCAGTATTTT CASTLLRDRAGDTQYF
TRBD1 once TRBJ1-1 16 TRBV11-3 TGTGCCAGCAGCACACAGGGGGCGCGGAAAAACACTGAAGCTTTCTTT CASSTQGARKNTEAFF
TRBD1 - TRBJ1-5 15 TRBV4-1 TGCGCCAGCAGCCACGGACAGGGAAGGGATCAGCCCCAGCATTTT CASSHGQGRDQPQHF
- - TRBJ2-1 12 TRBV25-1 TGTGCCAGCAGGGCGACTAGAAATGAGCAGTTCTTC CASRATRNEQFF
- - TRBJ2-7 14 TRBV10-3 TGTGCCATCAGTCGGGAGCCCAGCTCCTACGAGCAGTACTTC CAISREPSSYEQYF
- - TRBJ2-7 12 TRBV21-1 TGTGCCAGCAGCATCAAAGCTTACGAGCAGTACTTC CASSIKAYEQYF
- - TRBJ2-7 14 TRBV19 TGTGCCAGTAGTATGGTGGGACAATCCTACGAGCAGTACTTC CASSMVGQSYEQYF